A single sample is the source of the 31 T cell receptor beta chains below, sequenced in a study of blood T cells in healthy people across ages. Primed by a sample-barcoded 5' primer and a J-beta primer mix, a second PCR proceeded for roughly 7 to 11 cycles. TCRdb reanalysed the 5' RACE reads using MiXCR and keeps one entry per CDR3 protein. The sample yields roughly 1.5 million distinct CDR3 sequences, around 40% seen once. The specimen sequenced was blood. The receptors stem from a woman between 18 and 30 years old in good health.

The V gene is TRBV2, the J gene TRBJ2-7; D is possibly TRBD1 (6 bases). The CDR3 runs 14 residues. With 6 bases removed from V and 1 base from J, the gap between germline ends came to 13 bases. Germline V gene sequence: CDR1 SNHLY, CDR2 FYNNEI. The CDR3: CASRGLDSSYEQYF. In DNA form, the CDR3 reads TGTGCCAGCAGAGGCCTGGACAGTTCCTACGAGCAGTACTTC.

Details on this clonotype: A read error may account for a junction end that differs from germline. The J gene is TRBJ2-1, the V gene TRBV27, with TRBD1 matching 9 bases. Germline CDR1 MNHEY, CDR2 SMNVEV (reference sequence). The CDR3 is made up of 15 amino acids. CDR3 bases: TGTGCTAGCAGGTTACTTGGACAGGGGACTCCTGAGCAGTTCTTC. This codes for CASRLLGQGTPEQFF.

This clonotype was picked up one time. DNA of the CDR3: TGTGCCAGCTCACCAACATACCGGGACAGCTCCTACGAGCAGTACTTC. Translating gives CASSPTYRDSSYEQYF. The chain uses TRBV18 and TRBJ2-7, with TRBD1 identical over 7 bases. The CDR3 spans 16 residues. V lost 2 bases and J lost 0; bases outside the gene matches: 7. Germline V gene sequence: CDR1 KGHSH, CDR2 LQKENI.

This chain links TRBV27 with TRBJ1-2; 7 bases map to TRBD1. The CDR3 runs to 14 residues. Germline assignment: CDR1 MNHEY and CDR2 SMNVEV (reference sequence). The V and J ends lost 5 bases and 1 base, in that order; junction bases with no gene match: 4. This chain's CDR3 is CASSATGINYGYTF. The CDR3 DNA reads as TGTGCCAGCAGTGCGACAGGGATTAACTATGGCTACACCTTC.

In its sample, this clonotype was seen a few times. The chain recombines TRBV12-3 or TRBV12-4 with TRBJ2-7; possibly TRBD1 for D (5 bases). The CDR3 runs 15 residues. V gave up 3 bases and J gave up 2 bases, with 14 bases separating them. The CDR3 DNA sequence: TGTGCCAGCAGTTTTCATCAGGGAACAACCTACGAGCAGTACTTC. Its translation: CASSFHQGTTYEQYF.

The chain has TRBV4-1 and TRBJ2-3; 8 bases map to TRBD2. V shed 2 bases, J shed 7 bases, and the junction held 11 bases outside the gene matches. The CDR3 is 16 amino acids. Germline CDR1 is MGHRA and CDR2 is YSYEKL. CDR3 in DNA: TGCGCCAGCAGCCAACTACTAGCGGTCCTTTTTAATACGCAGTATTTT. It encodes CASSQLLAVLFNTQYF.

This clonotype was picked up a small number of times. The chain employs TRBV7-9 and TRBJ2-7; D not certain. Deletions cut 7 bases from V and 1 base from J, with 8 bases between. The CDR3 consists of 12 residues. Germline V gene sequence: CDR1 SEHNR, CDR2 FQNEAQ (reference sequence). CDR3 DNA sequence: TGTGCCAGCACCCCCTCATCCTACGAGCAGTACTTC. Amino acid sequence: CASTPSSYEQYF.

This clonotype has just a few counts. The V gene is TRBV27, the J gene TRBJ2-4, with 9 bases aligning to TRBD2. Germline CDR1 reads MNHEY; CDR2 reads SMNVEV (reference sequence). V was clipped by 6 bases and J by 2 bases; unmatched bases: 5. This CDR3 is 15 amino acids long. CDR3 nucleotide sequence: TGTGCCAGCAGGTATAGCGGGAGTACCAAAAACATTCAGTACTTC. This encodes CASRYSGSTKNIQYF.

This chain joins TRBV7-9 and TRBJ1-2; unclear D gene. The CDR3 extends over 14 amino acids. CDR1 is SEHNR, CDR2 FQNEAQ, per germline (reference sequence). V was trimmed by 2 bases and J by 7 bases, leaving 14 bases between them. This CDR3 reads CASSLNTYSLGYTF. Written as DNA, the CDR3 is TGTGCCAGCAGCTTAAACACCTACTCCCTTGGCTACACCTTC.

V and J are TRBV25-1 and TRBJ2-3; the D gene is possibly TRBD2 (7 bases). Germline CDR1 and CDR2: MGHDK and SYGVNS. The V end lost 2 bases, the J end lost 0 bases, and 12 bases lay between the germline ends. The length of the CDR3 is 16 residues. CDR3 nucleotides: TGTGCCAGCAGTGAACCTCGGGGGGCAAGCACAGATACGCAGTATTTT. It specifies CASSEPRGASTDTQYF.

Concerning this clonotype itself: This clone may be a read error of a much larger clone one base away. This chain joins TRBV20-1 and TRBJ2-5; 10 nucleotides align to TRBD2. The last part of the DNA fits TRBJ2-1 better; the J call may be wrong. The CDR3 covers 12 residues. Germline V lookup: CDR1 DFQATT, CDR2 SNEGSKA (reference sequence). The CDR3 DNA reads as TGCAGTGCTCGGACTAGCGGAGAGACCCAGTTCTTC. The encoded protein is CSARTSGETQFF.

This chain links TRBV6-2 or TRBV6-3 with TRBJ2-4; D might be TRBD2 (6 bases). The J call may be mistaken, given a closer DNA end match to TRBJ2-7. In germline, CDR1 is MNHEY, CDR2 SVGEGT. This CDR3 is built from 15 residues. The CDR3 DNA sequence: TGTGCCAGCAGTTACTGGGACTCTGCACCGGACGAGCAGTACTTC. The encoded protein is CASSYWDSAPDEQYF.

This clonotype was recorded once. The CDR3 nucleotides read TGTGCCTGGGCCCTTTGGGGAGGGGCTGAAGCTTTCTTT. It yields the protein CAWALWGGAEAFF. This chain links TRBV30 with TRBJ1-1, with a tentative D call TRBD1 (5 bases). CDR1 and CDR2 from the germline V gene are GTSNPN and SVGIG (reference sequence). The CDR3 has 13 residues. Trimming pared 5 bases from V and 6 bases from J, leaving 16 bases between.

V usage is TRBV10-3 and J usage is TRBJ1-1, with 8 positions matching TRBD1. V shed 4 bases and J 7 bases; nucleotides not matched to a gene: 5. This CDR3 is built from 13 residues. CDR1 and CDR2 from the germline V gene are ENHRY and SYGVKD. This CDR3 reads CAISGTGQSEAFF. CDR3 bases: TGTGCCATCAGTGGGACAGGGCAGAGTGAAGCTTTCTTT.

The chain has TRBV30 and TRBJ2-7, with D uncertain. The CDR3 spans 11 residues. Germline V gives CDR1 GTSNPN, CDR2 SVGIG (reference sequence). Trimming stripped 5 bases from V and 3 bases from J, with 8 bases between. The CDR3 bases are TGTGCCTGGGGAAATAGCTACGAGCAGTACTTC. Translating gives CAWGNSYEQYF. Variable domain in full (rest from reference TRBV30 and TRBJ2-7): SQTIHQWPATLVQPVGSPLSLECTVEGTSNPNLYWYRQAAGRGLQLLFYSVGIGQISSEVPQNLSASRPQDRQFILSSKKLLLSDSGFYLCAWGNSYEQYFGPGTRLTVT.

This clonotype was picked up many times. The chain links TRBV2 to TRBJ1-2; D remains ambiguous. The V end lost 2 bases, the J end lost 0 bases, and 10 bases lay between the germline ends. Germline assignment: CDR1 SNHLY and CDR2 FYNNEI. The CDR3 runs to 15 residues. The CDR3 coding sequence is TGTGCCAGCAGTGAAACAGAGCGCCCTAACTATGGCTACACCTTC. As protein: CASSETERPNYGYTF.

This chain uses TRBV20-1 with TRBJ2-5, with D possibly being TRBD1 or TRBD2 (5 bases each). CDR1 and CDR2 (germline): DFQATT, SNEGSKA (reference sequence). V was cut by 0 bases and J by 2 bases, with 13 bases left in between. This CDR3 has 15 amino acids. CDR3 sequence: CSARDPLRGQETQYF. DNA of the CDR3: TGCAGTGCTAGAGATCCTCTGAGGGGACAAGAGACCCAGTACTTC.

The rearrangement joins TRBV4-1 to TRBJ2-1; D possibly uses TRBD1 or TRBD2 (6 bases each). There are 13 residues in the CDR3. Germline loops: CDR1 MGHRA, CDR2 YSYEKL. Between the trimmed V and J ends, which lost 7 bases and 7 bases, there was a span of 14 bases. CDR3 sequence: CASIGRGGNEQFF. The CDR3, as DNA: TGCGCCAGCATAGGGAGAGGGGGGAATGAGCAGTTCTTC.

This clonotype was counted only a few times. This chain connects TRBV28 to TRBJ2-1, with 8 bases aligning to TRBD2. The germline V gene has CDR1 MDHEN and CDR2 SYDVKM. After removal of 4 bases from V and 2 bases from J, the junction contained 7 bases not matched to a gene. This CDR3 has 16 residues. The DNA for the CDR3 is TGTGCCAGCAGTTCCCCGAGCGGGAGAGCCTACAATGAGCAGTTCTTC. It is translated as CASSSPSGRAYNEQFF.

The chain uses TRBV6-2 or TRBV6-3 and TRBJ2-5; possibly TRBD1 for D (6 bases). Trimming removed 2 bases at V and 0 bases at J, with 10 bases between. From germline, CDR1 is MNHEY and CDR2 SVGEGT. The CDR3 is made up of 15 amino acids. In DNA form, the CDR3 reads TGTGCCAGCAGTTACGCTGGACAGAACCAAGAGACCCAGTACTTC. It is translated as CASSYAGQNQETQYF.

The chain has TRBV29-1 and TRBJ2-6; 7 bases match TRBD1. The J segment lost 2 bases and the V segment lost 7 bases, leaving 5 bases of the junction unmatched. Germline lookup yields CDR1 SQVTM and CDR2 ANQGSEA. The CDR3 consists of 14 residues. CDR3 sequence: CSATTGAGANVLTF. The DNA of the CDR3 is TGCAGCGCAACCACAGGGGCTGGGGCCAACGTCCTGACTTTC.

This clonotype was recorded a few times. This chain connects TRBV12-3 or TRBV12-4 to TRBJ1-2; no clear D gene. Trimming took off 7 bases at V and 0 bases at J, with 18 bases between the two ends. This CDR3 is 16 amino acids long. For the CDR3, the DNA is TGTGCCAGCACCCGATCGGCAGGAATTACTAACTATGGCTACACCTTC. As protein: CASTRSAGITNYGYTF.

A few counts support this clonotype. The chain joins TRBV10-3 to TRBJ1-1, with D unclear. The CDR3 spans 16 residues. Trimming cost V 1 base and J 0 bases, with 12 bases left between them. Per germline, CDR1 ENHRY and CDR2 SYGVKD. The CDR3: CAISEYISRLNTEAFF. Here the CDR3 DNA reads TGTGCCATCAGTGAGTATATCTCCAGGCTGAACACTGAAGCTTTCTTT.

The chain joins TRBV7-9 to TRBJ2-1; D is perhaps TRBD1 or TRBD2 (6 bases each). V shed 5 bases and J shed 9 bases, with 20 bases lying between them. From germline, CDR1 is SEHNR and CDR2 FQNEAQ (reference sequence). CDR3 length equals 15 residues. The CDR3 DNA sequence: TGTGCCAGCAGCCTCGGGGGCGAGACCTTACTTGAGCAGTTCTTC. Protein sequence: CASSLGGETLLEQFF.

This chain joins TRBV6-1 and TRBJ2-1; no firm D call. The V end lost 6 bases, the J end lost 5 bases, and 8 bases lay between the germline ends. The germline CDR1 and CDR2 sequences are MNHNS and SASEGT. The CDR3 contains 12 residues. The CDR3 loop is CASRLNHNEQFF. CDR3 DNA sequence: TGTGCCAGCAGGTTGAATCACAATGAGCAGTTCTTC.

This clonotype was observed a few times. The chain joins TRBV7-2 to TRBJ1-5, with 8 bases aligning to TRBD1. The trim removed 4 bases at V and 7 bases at J, leaving 3 bases unmatched. Germline CDR1 SGHTA, CDR2 FQGNSA. The CDR3 consists of 13 residues. The CDR3 reads CASSSTGAQPQHF. The CDR3 DNA reads TGTGCCAGCAGCTCGACAGGGGCCCAGCCCCAGCATTTT.

This clonotype came up once. This chain joins TRBV29-1 and TRBJ2-1; D call uncertain. Trimming left V 8 bases short and J 15 bases short, with 20 bases between. CDR1 is SQVTM, CDR2 ANQGSEA, per germline. The CDR3 runs 11 residues. CDR3 sequence (DNA): TGCAGCCCCAGGCAAACCGGTACATTGTTCTTC. The encoded protein is CSPRQTGTLFF.

The chain is built from TRBV27 and TRBJ2-7; the match to TRBD2 covers 14 bases. The trim removed 3 bases at V and 3 bases at J, leaving 4 bases unmatched. Germline CDR1 and CDR2: MNHEY and SMNVEV (reference sequence). This CDR3 region has 16 residues. The CDR3 region has the DNA TGTGCCAGCAGTTTCGGACTAGCGGGGGGTATCTACGAGCAGTACTTC. It translates to CASSFGLAGGIYEQYF.

CDR3 bases: TGTGCCAGCAGTGTAGCGGACAGGGTCACCGGGGAGCTGTTTTTT. It specifies CASSVADRVTGELFF. V gene TRBV6-1 combines with J gene TRBJ2-2, with 8 bases lining up with TRBD1. Germline V gene lookup returns CDR1 MNHNS and CDR2 SASEGT. The CDR3 is made up of 15 amino acids. Trimming removed 4 bases from V and 4 bases from J; junction bases left unmatched: 5.

This clonotype was counted a few times. The CDR3 bases are TGTGCCAGCAGCGACCGCCGGGGCAGCCCGAACTATGGCTACACCTTC. Its protein is CASSDRRGSPNYGYTF. This rearrangement joins TRBV7-9 to TRBJ1-2; TRBD1 might be the D (5 bases). From germline, CDR1 is SEHNR and CDR2 FQNEAQ (reference sequence). V shed 5 bases and J shed 2 bases, with 18 bases lying between them. This CDR3 has 16 residues.

This sequence joins TRBV7-8 and TRBJ1-2; D uncertain. V was pared by 1 base and J by 0 bases, with 12 bases between. CDR3 length: 16 amino acids. Germline lookup yields CDR1 SGHVS and CDR2 FQNEAQ. The CDR3 sequence is CASSLEGVKANYGYTF. DNA for the CDR3: TGTGCCAGCAGCTTAGAAGGTGTAAAAGCTAACTATGGCTACACCTTC.